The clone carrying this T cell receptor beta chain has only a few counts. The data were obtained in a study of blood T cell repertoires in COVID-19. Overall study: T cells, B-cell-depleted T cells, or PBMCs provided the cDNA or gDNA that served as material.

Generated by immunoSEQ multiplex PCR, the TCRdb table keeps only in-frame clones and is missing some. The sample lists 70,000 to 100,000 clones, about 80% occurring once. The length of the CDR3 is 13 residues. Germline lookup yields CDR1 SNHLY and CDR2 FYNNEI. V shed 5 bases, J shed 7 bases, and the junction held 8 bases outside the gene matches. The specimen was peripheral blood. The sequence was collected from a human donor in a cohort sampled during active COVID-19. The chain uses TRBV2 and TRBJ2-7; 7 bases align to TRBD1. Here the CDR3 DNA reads TGTGCCAGCAGTCGACAGGGATTAGGGGAGCAGTACTTC. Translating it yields CASSRQGLGEQYF.